A single sample is the source of the 17 T cell receptor beta chains below, sequenced in a study of response to subunit inactivated influenza vaccine. Each CDR3 protein is one row after TCRdb ran MiXCR on the RT-PCR reads. The sample has hundreds of thousands of distinct CDR3 sequences; about a sixth are singletons. The sample consisted of PBMCs from blood, taken roughly 12 days after vaccination. The receptors were gathered from a man aged 45-60 years who received an inactivated influenza vaccine.

This clonotype was seen ten or more times. The V and J genes are TRBV12-3 or TRBV12-4 and TRBJ1-1, with 12 bases identical to TRBD1. The CDR3 has 18 amino acids. Trimming cost V 6 bases and J 4 bases; bases outside gene matches: 15. The chain's CDR3 is CASSSIRDRGRFGTEAFF. Written as DNA, the CDR3 is TGTGCCAGCAGCTCAATTCGGGACAGGGGGCGATTTGGCACTGAAGCTTTCTTT.

V and J are TRBV7-2 and TRBJ2-2, with D possibly TRBD2 on 5 matching bases. CDR3 length: 13 amino acids. Germline V gene data show CDR1 as SGHTA and CDR2 as FQGNSA. Trimming cost V 7 bases and J 2 bases, with 8 bases left between them. In DNA, the CDR3 is TGTGCCAGCACCCGGGGAAACACCGGGGAGCTGTTTTTT. It is translated as CASTRGNTGELFF. The whole variable domain, filled in from reference TRBV7-2 and TRBJ2-2, reads GAGVSQSPSNKVTEKGKDVELRCDPISGHTALYWYRQSLGQGLEFLIYFQGNSAPDKSGLPSDRFSAERTGGSVSTLTIQRTQQEDSAVYLCASTRGNTGELFFGEGSRLTVL.

This clonotype turned up a few times. V is TRBV3-1 and J is TRBJ1-1; D ambiguous. Between the trimmed V and J ends, which lost 2 bases and 1 base, there was a span of 8 bases. From germline, CDR1 is LGHDT and CDR2 YNNKEL (reference sequence). This CDR3 region has 14 residues. CDR3 amino acids: CASSQSRRNTEAFF. Written as DNA, the CDR3 is TGTGCCAGCAGCCAAAGTCGGAGGAACACTGAAGCTTTCTTT. The entire variable domain, with the rest obtained from reference TRBV3-1 and TRBJ1-1, is as follows: DTAVSQTPKYLVTQMGNDKSIKCEQNLGHDTMYWYKQDSKKFLKIMFSYNNKELIINETVPNRFSPKSPDKAHLNLHINSLELGDSAVYFCASSQSRRNTEAFFGQGTRLTVV.

The chain's CDR3 is CASSRGTGVWNEQFF. As DNA, the CDR3 is TGTGCCAGCAGCCGTGGGACAGGGGTTTGGAATGAGCAGTTCTTC. The chain carries TRBV7-6 and TRBJ2-1; TRBD1 matches at 10 bases. The V gene's germline CDR1 is SGHVS and CDR2 FNYEAQ. J lost 7 bases, V lost 5 bases, and 8 bases had no gene match. The CDR3 runs 15 residues.

The V and J genes are TRBV9 and TRBJ1-1; D remains unclear. This CDR3 has 15 residues. V was trimmed by 4 bases and J by 1 base, leaving 14 bases between them. Germline lookup yields CDR1 SGDLS and CDR2 YYNGEE. CDR3 region: CASSPRPTSNTEAFF. The DNA for the CDR3 is TGTGCCAGCAGCCCCCGGCCCACCTCGAACACTGAAGCTTTCTTT. Full variable domain (missing parts from reference TRBV9 and TRBJ1-1): DSGVTQTPKHLITATGQRVTLRCSPRSGDLSVYWYQQSLDQGLQFLIQYYNGEERAKGNILERFSAQQFPDLHSELNLSSLELGDSALYFCASSPRPTSNTEAFFGQGTRLTVV.

This clonotype came up a few times. The genes are TRBV30 and TRBJ1-1, with D possibly TRBD1 on 5 matching bases. The CDR3 is 15 amino acids. Germline CDR1 is GTSNPN and CDR2 is SVGIG (reference sequence). Trimming stripped 3 bases from V and 0 bases from J, with 14 bases between. CDR3 bases: TGTGCCTGGAGCCTGCAGGGTAACATGAACACTGAAGCTTTCTTT. It is translated as CAWSLQGNMNTEAFF.

In DNA form, the CDR3 reads TGTGCCACCACCGGACGGGAGATCAATGAGCAGTTCTTC. Translating gives CATTGREINEQFF. This chain links TRBV15 with TRBJ2-1, with D maybe TRBD2 (6 bases). The V and J ends lost 7 bases and 6 bases respectively, with 13 bases between them. Germline V CDR1 and CDR2: LNHNV, YYDKDF (reference sequence). The CDR3 totals 13 residues.

This rearrangement joins TRBV7-9 to TRBJ2-5; possible D gene TRBD2, 6 bases. Germline V gene sequence: CDR1 SEHNR, CDR2 FQNEAQ (reference sequence). V was trimmed by 8 bases and J by 5 bases, leaving 15 bases between them. The CDR3 is 13 amino acids. The chain's CDR3 is CASSTGVEETQYF. CDR3 nucleotides: TGTGCCAGCTCGACGGGGGTCGAGGAGACCCAGTACTTC.

Concerning this clonotype itself: With a much larger clone just one base away, this may be a read error. The CDR3 sequence: CAISESAGSAEAFF. The CDR3, as DNA: TGTGCCATCAGTGAGTCGGCTGGCAGCGCTGAAGCTTTCTTT. The chain joins TRBV10-3 to TRBJ1-1; D gene uncertain. CDR1 and CDR2 (germline): ENHRY, SYGVKD. This CDR3 has 14 amino acids. V was cut by 0 bases and J by 6 bases, with 11 bases left in between.

The chain has TRBV20-1 and TRBJ1-1, with TRBD1 as a possible D gene (5 bases). Germline V gene lookup returns CDR1 DFQATT and CDR2 SNEGSKA (reference sequence). This CDR3 has 17 amino acids. With 3 bases removed from V and 0 bases from J, the gap between germline ends came to 20 bases. The CDR3 here is CSASAGTGDFMNTEAFF. As DNA, the CDR3 is TGCAGTGCTAGCGCCGGGACGGGAGACTTCATGAACACTGAAGCTTTCTTT.

The rearrangement uses TRBV4-2 and TRBJ2-7; 12 bases map to TRBD2. Germline CDR1 and CDR2: LGHNA and YNFKEQ. Trimming at V came to 1 base and at J to 4 bases, leaving 14 bases not matched to a gene. The CDR3 covers 19 residues. The chain's CDR3 is CASSQAHGRGLAGSYEQYF. In DNA form, the CDR3 reads TGTGCCAGCAGCCAAGCCCACGGGCGGGGACTAGCGGGTTCTTACGAGCAGTACTTC.

This clonotype was recorded a few times. The chain employs TRBV4-1 and TRBJ2-3; D unclear. Germline V gene data show CDR1 as MGHRA and CDR2 as YSYEKL. The V and J ends lost 2 bases and 1 base respectively, with 13 bases between them. The CDR3 contains 16 residues. This CDR3 is CASSQFQPSGTDTQYF. The CDR3, as DNA: TGCGCCAGCAGCCAATTTCAGCCTTCGGGCACAGATACGCAGTATTTT.

This clonotype was seen ten or more times. The chain recombines TRBV6-5 with TRBJ2-5; D gene unclear. Trimming cost V 9 bases and J 5 bases, with 10 bases left between them. Germline V lookup: CDR1 MNHEY, CDR2 SVGAGI. The length of the CDR3 is 11 residues. The CDR3 spells CASRIGETQYF. The CDR3 DNA reads as TGTGCCAGTCGGATAGGGGAGACCCAGTACTTC.

This clonotype was counted once. Sequence at one end of the junction differs from germline and may be a read error. This chain uses TRBV3-1 with TRBJ1-4, with D perhaps TRBD1 (5 bases). The CDR3 totals 15 residues. The germline CDR1 and CDR2 sequences are LGHDT and YNNKEL (reference sequence). The CDR3 sequence is CASSQVRGTNDKLFF. CDR3 in DNA: TGTGCCAGCAGCCAAGTCCGGGGGACTAATGATAAACTGTTTTTT.

This clonotype was seen a few times. The J gene is TRBJ1-5, the V gene TRBV7-9, with 9 bases aligning to TRBD1. Germline values: CDR1 SEHNR, CDR2 FQNEAQ (reference sequence). This CDR3 is built from 16 residues. V was clipped by 3 bases and J by 4 bases; unmatched bases: 7. The CDR3 loop is CASSFAGQGRNQPQHF. CDR3 DNA: TGTGCCAGCAGCTTTGCCGGACAGGGGAGAAATCAGCCCCAGCATTTT.

This clonotype was counted at least ten times. The rearrangement uses TRBV28 and TRBJ2-1, with D uncertain. This CDR3 spans 11 amino acids. V gave up 5 bases and J gave up 9 bases, with 8 bases separating them. The germline gives CDR1 MDHEN, CDR2 SYDVKM. The CDR3 sequence: CASSGSGEQFF. The CDR3 DNA reads as TGTGCCAGCAGTGGATCCGGTGAGCAGTTCTTC.

The CDR3: CALARAGGYTF. The CDR3 DNA is TGTGCCTTAGCCAGGGCCGGGGGCTACACCTTC. The V call is TRBV30, the J call TRBJ1-2; D is possibly TRBD1 (5 bases). Trimming removed 7 bases from V and 8 bases from J, with 14 bases in between. Per germline, CDR1 GTSNPN and CDR2 SVGIG (reference sequence). The CDR3 contains 11 residues. Based on the CDR3 plus reference TRBV30 and TRBJ1-2, the full variable domain is SQTIHQWPATLVQPVGSPLSLECTVEGTSNPNLYWYRQAAGRGLQLLFYSVGIGQISSEVPQNLSASRPQDRQFILSSKKLLLSDSGFYLCALARAGGYTFGSGTRLTVV.